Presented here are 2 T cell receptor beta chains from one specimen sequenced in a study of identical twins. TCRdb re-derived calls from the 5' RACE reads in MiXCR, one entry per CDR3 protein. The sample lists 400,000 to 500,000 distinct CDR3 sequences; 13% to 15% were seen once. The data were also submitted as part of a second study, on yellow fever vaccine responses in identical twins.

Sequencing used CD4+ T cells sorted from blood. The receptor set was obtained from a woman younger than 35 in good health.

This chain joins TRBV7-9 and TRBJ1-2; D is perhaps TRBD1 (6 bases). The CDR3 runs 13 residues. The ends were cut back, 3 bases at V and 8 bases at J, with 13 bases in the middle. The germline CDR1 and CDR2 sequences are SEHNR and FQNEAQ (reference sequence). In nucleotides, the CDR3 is TGTGCCAGCAGCTTGGGGGGGGCGGACGGCTACACCTTC. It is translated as CASSLGGADGYTF.

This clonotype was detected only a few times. The CDR3 DNA follows: TGTGCCAGCAGCCCCAGGGGGCCGGGTCAGCCCCAGCATTTT. This codes for CASSPRGPGQPQHF. The chain is built from TRBV12-3 or TRBV12-4 and TRBJ1-5; 8 positions match TRBD1. V lost 6 bases and J lost 6; bases outside the gene matches: 7. There are 14 residues in the CDR3.